This T cell receptor beta chain emerged from a study of cytotoxic CD8 clonotypes in ibrutinib-treated CLL. Across the whole study: Overall, 24 responses were partial and 2 complete; following median about 68 months, about 15 patients stayed remitted and approximately 12 progressed.

Some clones are missing from TCRdb's copy, which holds only in-frame ones; the method was immunoSEQ multiplex PCR. The sample carries some 150,000 clones, 80% recorded once. From germline, CDR1 is MNHEY and CDR2 SMNVEV (reference sequence). V lost 4 bases, J lost 7 bases, and 11 bases lay in between. The CDR3 is made up of 13 amino acids. This chain connects TRBV27 to TRBJ1-5; D is undetermined. The sample was PBMCs, taken after 36 months of ibrutinib treatment. The receptor comes from a human donor with chronic lymphocytic leukemia. The CDR3 loop reads CASSSDVRQPQHF. CDR3 bases: TGTGCCAGCAGTTCCGACGTTAGGCAGCCCCAGCATTTT.